A selection of T cell receptor beta chains follows, all from one sample in a study of blood T cell repertoires in COVID-19. Sequencing used immunoSEQ multiplex PCR; TCRdb keeps in-frame clones, though not all of them. This sample has hundreds of thousands of clones, with over 70% found just once. Sequencing was done on a sample of peripheral blood. The receptors were sampled from a woman older than 75 with acute or convalescent COVID-19. The CDR3 runs from the conserved cysteine through the conserved F or W. Fields, in order: V gene, clone size, CDR3 protein. Rows give clone size only sometimes, using once, few, many, or a class for an expanded clone.

V gene: TRBV18; clone size: NA; CDR3 protein: CASSPSPGADTQYF
V gene: TRBV5-6; clone size: NA; CDR3 protein: CASSLSRSQPQHF
V gene: TRBV2; clone size: few; CDR3 protein: CASSGTSGRAGELFF
V gene: TRBV6-1; clone size: NA; CDR3 protein: CASSGGEGARTYEQYF
V gene: TRBV19; clone size: once; CDR3 protein: CASSIVAGGSNEQFF
V gene: TRBV5-6; clone size: NA; CDR3 protein: CASSLVESNYGYTF
V gene: TRBV5-1; clone size: NA; CDR3 protein: CASSSLGQGGSRSGYTF
V gene: TRBV5-6; clone size: NA; CDR3 protein: CASSPGGNTIYF
V gene: TRBV18; clone size: NA; CDR3 protein: CASSPGLAGALYNEQFF
V gene: TRBV30; clone size: NA; CDR3 protein: CAWRAGQGDNQPQHF
V gene: TRBV27; clone size: few; CDR3 protein: CASSPRQNTYNEQFF
V gene: TRBV29-1; clone size: NA; CDR3 protein: CSVRGASTEAFF
V gene: TRBV4-2; clone size: NA; CDR3 protein: CASSQPQGQGSTKLFF
V gene: TRBV19; clone size: NA; CDR3 protein: CASRPQGSWDTEAFF
V gene: TRBV19; clone size: NA; CDR3 protein: CASTRGTHSTIYF
V gene: TRBV27; clone size: many; CDR3 protein: CASRRTGPYEQYF
V gene: TRBV27; clone size: NA; CDR3 protein: CASSWSGGASGANVLTF
V gene: TRBV6-5; clone size: few; CDR3 protein: CASRAGQGNTEAFF
V gene: TRBV2; clone size: NA; CDR3 protein: CASTTQGSNTGELFF
V gene: TRBV12-3/TRBV12-4; clone size: NA; CDR3 protein: CASSLFPGNEQYF
V gene: TRBV29-1; clone size: NA; CDR3 protein: CSVSPQGLIPTDTQYF
V gene: TRBV6-5; clone size: few; CDR3 protein: CASSKEPMNTEAFF
V gene: TRBV11-2; clone size: NA; CDR3 protein: CASSIKRGGFNEQFF
V gene: TRBV5-4; clone size: NA; CDR3 protein: CASSYWTANEKLFF
V gene: TRBV7-2; clone size: once; CDR3 protein: CASSLAAVNYGYTF
V gene: TRBV19; clone size: few; CDR3 protein: CASRQNYGYTF
V gene: TRBV29-1; clone size: few; CDR3 protein: CSVGRGRDEQFF
V gene: TRBV12-2; clone size: NA; CDR3 protein: CASRPHPGGVSGYEQYF
V gene: TRBV5-1; clone size: NA; CDR3 protein: CASSLAGGSGISSYNEQFF
V gene: TRBV2; clone size: few; CDR3 protein: CASTRDRGSNTGELFF
V gene: TRBV21-1; clone size: NA; CDR3 protein: CASSKPPHRTDGYTF
V gene: TRBV3-1/TRBV3-2; clone size: NA; CDR3 protein: CASSLHSGAVAGELFF
V gene: TRBV6-4; clone size: NA; CDR3 protein: CAKPLGERKNIQYF
V gene: TRBV4-3; clone size: NA; CDR3 protein: CASSQDRGSGEFRTGELFF
V gene: TRBV6-5; clone size: NA; CDR3 protein: CASNRLNSPLHF
V gene: TRBV12-5; clone size: few; CDR3 protein: CASGSGQVRADTQYF
V gene: TRBV12-3/TRBV12-4; clone size: NA; CDR3 protein: CASSFTGAEAFF
V gene: TRBV7-2; clone size: NA; CDR3 protein: CASSSTANYGYTF
V gene: TRBV7-2; clone size: NA; CDR3 protein: CASSLGTGVFYGYTF
V gene: TRBV5-6; clone size: NA; CDR3 protein: CASSLSRSFNQPQHF
V gene: TRBV12-3/TRBV12-4; clone size: NA; CDR3 protein: CASSSQTRETQYF
V gene: TRBV5-1; clone size: few; CDR3 protein: CASSPQTGQGETQYF
V gene: TRBV10-3; clone size: NA; CDR3 protein: CAISPGTGPVDTQYF
V gene: TRBV7-2; clone size: NA; CDR3 protein: CASSFTGGNSPLHF
V gene: TRBV19; clone size: few; CDR3 protein: CASSIDQGQGGQPQHF
V gene: TRBV15; clone size: NA; CDR3 protein: CATSTRGVQETQYF
V gene: TRBV2; clone size: NA; CDR3 protein: CASSGGNRGNTEAFF
V gene: TRBV7-2; clone size: NA; CDR3 protein: CASSPFGTANQPQHF